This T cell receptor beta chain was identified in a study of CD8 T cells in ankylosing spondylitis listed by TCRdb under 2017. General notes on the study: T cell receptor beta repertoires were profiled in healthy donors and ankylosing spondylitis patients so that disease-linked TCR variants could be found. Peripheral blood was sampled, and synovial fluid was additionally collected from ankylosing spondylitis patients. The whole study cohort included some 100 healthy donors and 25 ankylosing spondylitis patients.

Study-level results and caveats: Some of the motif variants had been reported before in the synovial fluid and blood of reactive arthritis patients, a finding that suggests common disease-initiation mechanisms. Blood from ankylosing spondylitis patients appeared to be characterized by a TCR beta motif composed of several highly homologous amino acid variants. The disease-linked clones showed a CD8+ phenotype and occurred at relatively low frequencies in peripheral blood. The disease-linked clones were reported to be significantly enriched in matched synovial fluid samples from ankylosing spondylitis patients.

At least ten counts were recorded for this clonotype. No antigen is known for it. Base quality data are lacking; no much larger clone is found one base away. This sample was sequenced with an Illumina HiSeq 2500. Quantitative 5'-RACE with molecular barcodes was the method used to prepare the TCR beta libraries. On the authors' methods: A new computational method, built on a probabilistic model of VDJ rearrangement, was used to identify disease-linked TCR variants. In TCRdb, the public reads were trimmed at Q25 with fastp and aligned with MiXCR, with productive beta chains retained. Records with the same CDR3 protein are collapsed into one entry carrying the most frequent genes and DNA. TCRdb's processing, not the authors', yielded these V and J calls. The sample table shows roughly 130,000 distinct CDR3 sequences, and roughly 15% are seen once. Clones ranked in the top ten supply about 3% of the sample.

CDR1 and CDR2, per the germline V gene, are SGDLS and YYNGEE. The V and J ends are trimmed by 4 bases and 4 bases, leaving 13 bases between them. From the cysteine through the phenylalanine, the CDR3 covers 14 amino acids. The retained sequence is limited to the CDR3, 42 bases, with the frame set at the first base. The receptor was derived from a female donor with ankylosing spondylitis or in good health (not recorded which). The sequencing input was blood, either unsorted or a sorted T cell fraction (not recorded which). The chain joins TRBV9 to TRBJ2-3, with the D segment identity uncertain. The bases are TGTGCCAGCAGCACCCAAGGACGGGCAGATACGCAGTATTTT. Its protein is CASSTQGRADTQYF.